This T cell receptor (beta chain) was obtained from a study of T cell responses to AZD1222 COVID-19 vaccine. Study-level results: Unmutated variant regions reportedly attract nearly half of all spike-specific TCRs. The donor group comprised mostly white British people and more females; the analysis possibly underestimated clonal diversity.

A word on this clone: The antigen remains undetermined.

Clones were sequenced by immunoSEQ multiplex PCR, and TCRdb holds only the in-frame ones, with some missing. In the table there are around 91,000 clones, around nine tenths of which are singletons. V lost 8 bases and J lost 0, with 11 bases in between. Germline CDR1 is ENHRY and CDR2 is SYGVKD. The CDR3 sequence is 13 residues long. The sequence came from an adult in good health. Sequenced material: peripheral blood, taken on day 0 of AZD1222 vaccination. The V call is TRBV10-3, the J call TRBJ2-7, with D perhaps TRBD2 (6 bases). The CDR3, as DNA: TGTGCCATCCGAGGGCGGGACTCCTACGAGCAGTACTTC. It yields the protein CAIRGRDSYEQYF.